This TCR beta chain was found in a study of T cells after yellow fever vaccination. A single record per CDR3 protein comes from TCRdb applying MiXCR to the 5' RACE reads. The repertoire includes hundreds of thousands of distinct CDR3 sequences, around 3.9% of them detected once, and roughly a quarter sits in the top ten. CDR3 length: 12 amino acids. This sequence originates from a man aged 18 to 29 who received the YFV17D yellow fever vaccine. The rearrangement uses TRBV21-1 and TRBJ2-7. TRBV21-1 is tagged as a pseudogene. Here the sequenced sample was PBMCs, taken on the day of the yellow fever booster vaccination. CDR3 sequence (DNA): TGTGCCAGCAGCAAAGTCCGCTACGAGCAGTACGTC. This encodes CASSKVRYEQYV.